The present TCR beta chain was sequenced within a study of CD8 T cells in Susac syndrome. Study at large: Within the sequenced group of Susac syndrome patients, five or six showed active disease and 8 or 9 were in remission. Treatment at blood withdrawal was none, corticosteroids, or intravenous immunoglobulin alone in Susac syndrome patients.

Random hexamers served to reverse transcribe roughly 0.45 to 1 ug RNA. TCRdb fed the immunoSEQ multiplex PCR reads into MiXCR, producing one record per CDR3 protein. The sample lists about 150,000 distinct CDR3 sequences, approximately 94% occurring once. V lost 6 bases and J lost 11, with 14 bases in between. Germline V gives CDR1 LGHDT, CDR2 YNNKEL (reference sequence). The CDR3 runs 13 residues. In contrast to the negatively isolated CD8+ and CD4+ T cells, TEMRA cells were FACS-enriched. The chain is built from TRBV3-1 and TRBJ1-6; D possibly corresponds to TRBD1 (6 bases). The sequenced sample consisted of CD4+ T cells from PBMCs. The clonotype comes from a human donor with Susac syndrome. The CDR3 region has the DNA TGTGCCAGCAGGGGCCCGGGGGGGCCACCCCTCCACTTT. Translation: CASRGPGGPPLHF.